These 21 T cell receptor beta chains were sequenced from one sample in a study of CD8 T cells in ankylosing spondylitis. TCRdb fed the 5' RACE reads into MiXCR, producing one record per CDR3 protein. Of 120,000 or so distinct CDR3 sequences in the sample, roughly 13% were seen once. Material for sequencing was blood, either unsorted or a sorted T cell fraction (not recorded which). Receptors originate from a female donor with ankylosing spondylitis or in good health (not recorded which).

This clonotype was counted only a few times. This chain links TRBV19 with TRBJ2-2; 7 positions agree with TRBD1. Germline CDR1 LNHDA, CDR2 SQIVND (reference sequence). The CDR3 contains 15 residues. The V and J ends lost 5 bases and 2 bases, in that order; junction bases with no gene match: 5. The CDR3 bases are TGTGCCAGTAGTGCTCACAGGGGTAACACCGGGGAGCTGTTTTTT. Translated, it gives CASSAHRGNTGELFF.

The CDR3 nucleotides read TGTGCCAGCAGCTTAGCCGGGTCTAGCGGGGTGACAGATACGCAGTATTTT. This codes for CASSLAGSSGVTDTQYF. The J gene is TRBJ2-3, the V gene TRBV7-8, with TRBD2 matching over 9 bases. The germline V gene has CDR1 SGHVS and CDR2 FQNEAQ. Trimming at V came to 0 bases and at J to 3 bases, leaving 7 bases not matched to a gene. This CDR3 spans 17 amino acids.

This clonotype was counted between two and nine times. This chain connects TRBV20-1 to TRBJ2-3; no clear D. V was trimmed by 7 bases and J by 6 bases, leaving 23 bases between them. The CDR3 extends over 15 amino acids. Germline lookup yields CDR1 DFQATT and CDR2 SNEGSKA (reference sequence). For the CDR3, the DNA is TGCAGTGTCTCGACCATCGACACGGTAACGGATACGCAGTATTTT. Translation: CSVSTIDTVTDTQYF.

There are a few counts of this clonotype. J is TRBJ2-7 and V is TRBV6-5, with a tentative D call TRBD2 (5 bases). Germline values: CDR1 MNHEY, CDR2 SVGAGI. Trimming pared 0 bases from V and 8 bases from J, leaving 11 bases between. This CDR3 comprises 13 residues. CDR3 sequence reads: CASSYSGLTKQYF. CDR3 nucleotides: TGTGCCAGCAGTTACTCAGGACTTACCAAGCAGTACTTC.

In this sample, this clonotype turned up many times. V usage is TRBV5-1 and J usage is TRBJ2-5, with no clear D. Germline values: CDR1 SGHRS, CDR2 YFSETQ. The CDR3 covers 12 residues. The V and J ends lost 1 base and 2 bases respectively, with 3 bases between them. The CDR3: CASSLFQETQYF. The CDR3, as DNA: TGCGCCAGCAGCTTGTTTCAAGAGACCCAGTACTTC.

This clonotype has only a few counts. J is TRBJ2-7 and V is TRBV20-1; D may be TRBD1 (6 bases). V lost 3 bases, J lost 6 bases, and 21 bases lay in between. The CDR3 extends over 15 amino acids. Germline lookup yields CDR1 DFQATT and CDR2 SNEGSKA (reference sequence). CDR3 sequence reads: CSARDFGQGLGEQYF. In nucleotides, the CDR3 is TGCAGTGCTAGGGACTTTGGGCAGGGGTTAGGCGAGCAGTACTTC.

This clonotype was seen a few times. The chain employs TRBV11-1 and TRBJ2-7, with D unresolved. Trimming removed 6 bases from V and 1 base from J, with 13 bases in between. Germline assignment: CDR1 SGHAT and CDR2 FQDESV (reference sequence). CDR3 size: 14 residues. CDR3 in DNA: TGTGCCAGCAGTCGGGCGAGACTTTCCTACGAGCAGTACTTC. Translating it yields CASSRARLSYEQYF.

The V gene is TRBV25-1, the J gene TRBJ2-7; tentatively, D is TRBD2 (5 bases). The ends were cut back, 1 base at V and 3 bases at J, with 13 bases in the middle. Looked up from germline, CDR1 is MGHDK and CDR2 is SYGVNS. The CDR3 totals 15 residues. CDR3: CASSEFRPGSYEQYF. The CDR3 DNA reads as TGTGCCAGCAGTGAATTTCGACCTGGGAGCTACGAGCAGTACTTC.

A few counts support this clonotype. The chain uses TRBV6-1 and TRBJ2-1; tentative D call: TRBD2 (6 bases). Germline CDR1 MNHNS, CDR2 SASEGT. V dropped 5 bases and J dropped 9 bases, with 17 bases sitting between them. The CDR3 loop spans 14 amino acids. The CDR3 sequence: CASSPQTLASEQFF. The CDR3 DNA sequence: TGTGCCAGCAGTCCCCAGACGCTAGCGAGTGAGCAGTTCTTC.

As regards this clonotype: A much larger clone lies one base from this, so it may be a read error. The gene calls are TRBV29-1 and TRBJ1-1; D ambiguous. V lost 5 bases and J 10 bases, leaving 17 bases between the germline ends. CDR3 size: 12 residues. The V gene's germline CDR1 is SQVTM and CDR2 ANQGSEA. CDR3: CSVPDPWGGAFF. CDR3 nucleotide sequence: TGCAGCGTTCCGGACCCTTGGGGTGGAGCTTTCTTT.

The chain recombines TRBV5-1 with TRBJ2-7; 8 nucleotides align to TRBD2. The length of the CDR3 is 16 residues. Germline lookup yields CDR1 SGHRS and CDR2 YFSETQ. Unmatched junction bases numbered 10, after V lost 5 bases and J lost 0 bases. CDR3 DNA: TGCGCCAGCAGTCCTACTAGCGGACCCGTCTCCTACGAGCAGTACTTC. Amino acids: CASSPTSGPVSYEQYF.

In its sample, this clonotype was seen many times. The chain is built from TRBV20-1 and TRBJ2-7, with 9 positions matching TRBD2. The CDR3 covers 15 residues. V was pared by 0 bases and J by 3 bases, with 6 bases of the junction left unmatched. Germline CDR1 reads DFQATT; CDR2 reads SNEGSKA (reference sequence). CDR3 bases: TGCAGTGCTAGAGATCTCGTTAGCGGGAGCTACGAGCAGTACTTC. This sequence encodes CSARDLVSGSYEQYF.

This sequence joins TRBV20-1 and TRBJ2-3; D call uncertain. Trimming pared 5 bases from V and 6 bases from J, leaving 12 bases between. Germline loops: CDR1 DFQATT, CDR2 SNEGSKA (reference sequence). This CDR3 is built from 12 residues. This chain's CDR3 is CSAHSPGDTQYF. The CDR3 DNA reads as TGCAGTGCTCACAGCCCCGGGGATACGCAGTATTTT.

This clonotype was found a few times. This sequence joins TRBV10-3 and TRBJ2-7; 11 nucleotides align to TRBD1. CDR1 is ENHRY, CDR2 SYGVKD, per germline. This CDR3 spans 14 amino acids. J was trimmed by 3 bases and V by 2 bases; bases with no gene match: 0. The CDR3 coding sequence is TGTGCCATCAGTGAGGGGACAGGGGGCTACGAGCAGTACTTC. It codes for CAISEGTGGYEQYF.

This clonotype has at least ten counts. The genes are TRBV5-1 and TRBJ2-7, with TRBD2 identical over 7 bases. V gave up 2 bases and J gave up 3 bases; unmatched junction bases: 8. The germline CDR1 and CDR2 sequences are SGHRS and YFSETQ. There are 15 residues in the CDR3. The CDR3 loop is CASSFGDYNHYEQYF. The CDR3 DNA is TGCGCCAGCAGCTTTGGGGACTATAACCACTACGAGCAGTACTTC.

This clonotype was detected only a few times. V is TRBV30 and J is TRBJ2-5; D is ambiguous. Per germline, CDR1 GTSNPN and CDR2 SVGIG (reference sequence). Trimming took 5 bases from V and 0 from J, leaving 4 bases between them. The CDR3 loop spans 11 amino acids. The CDR3 loop reads CAWGDQETQYF. The CDR3 region has the DNA TGTGCCTGGGGGGACCAAGAGACCCAGTACTTC.

This clonotype was seen at least ten times. The chain uses TRBV29-1 and TRBJ1-4; 9 bases agree with TRBD1. The CDR3 is made up of 14 amino acids. Germline V lookup: CDR1 SQVTM, CDR2 ANQGSEA. Trimming cost V 7 bases and J 6 bases; bases outside gene matches: 9. CDR3 sequence (DNA): TGCAGCGCGGGGCAGGGACAGGGTGATGAAAAACTGTTTTTT. Its protein product is CSAGQGQGDEKLFF.

This clonotype was observed a few times. The chain recombines TRBV3-1 with TRBJ1-1; a possible D gene is TRBD1 (6 bases). Trimming cost V 0 bases and J 7 bases, with 9 bases left between them. The CDR3 is made up of 13 amino acids. Per germline, CDR1 LGHDT and CDR2 YNNKEL (reference sequence). CDR3 sequence (DNA): TGTGCCAGCAGCCAAGAGGGGACATATGAAGCTTTCTTT. Amino acids: CASSQEGTYEAFF.

This sequence joins TRBV6-1 and TRBJ1-2; D might be TRBD1 (5 bases). Germline CDR1 and CDR2: MNHNS and SASEGT. V lost 5 bases, J lost 4 bases, and 23 bases lay in between. The CDR3 consists of 17 residues. The CDR3 nucleotides are TGTGCCAGCAGTAGTCCGGTGTCAGGCAGGGAGGGCTATGGCTACACCTTC. The encoded protein is CASSSPVSGREGYGYTF.

There are many counts of this clonotype. CDR3 sequence reads: CSVEDRAENEQFF. CDR3 DNA: TGCAGCGTTGAAGATAGAGCCGAGAATGAGCAGTTCTTC. The chain couples TRBV29-1 to TRBJ2-1; D unclear. The CDR3 covers 13 residues. Germline-derived CDR1 and CDR2 are SQVTM and ANQGSEA. Deletions cut 0 bases from V and 7 bases from J, with 10 bases between.

This clonotype showed up many times. The CDR3 DNA follows: TGTGCCATCAGGGCCACTAGCGGGGCTAGCACAGATACGCAGTATTTT. It translates to CAIRATSGASTDTQYF. V usage is TRBV10-3 and J usage is TRBJ2-3; 10 bases fit TRBD2. This CDR3 is 16 amino acids long. J was trimmed by 0 bases and V by 6 bases; bases with no gene match: 6. Per the germline V gene, CDR1 is ENHRY and CDR2 is SYGVKD.